The clone carrying this T cell receptor (beta chain) was observed a single time. Its antigen is undetermined. In replicate PCRs of sorted subsets, roughly 200 ng DNA, approximately 28,000 T cell genomes, was used. The data were produced by immunoSEQ multiplex PCR, yet TCRdb's version contains in-frame clones alone and is incomplete. The data show 2 million to 2.5 million clones, 90% to 97% seen once. Germline assignment: CDR1 MNHEY and CDR2 SMNVEV (reference sequence). V shed 4 bases and J shed 8 bases, with 11 bases lying between them. The CDR3 is 12 residues long. This sample was taken from a study of shared clonotypes between healthy human individuals. Those who donated were healthy HIV-negative adults, with no recent acute infections or vaccinations reported. Findings and caveats of the study: Researchers sampled only blood; tissue repertoires likely differ.

What was sequenced was naive CD4+ T cells sorted from blood. Regarding subset: CD45RA+ positively selected. The J gene is TRBJ1-2, the V gene TRBV27; D unresolved. This sequence was found in a man aged 18 to 29 in good health. CDR3 nucleotide sequence: TGTGCCAGCAGTTCCGCCGGCGAAGGCTACACCTTC. Protein sequence: CASSSAGEGYTF.